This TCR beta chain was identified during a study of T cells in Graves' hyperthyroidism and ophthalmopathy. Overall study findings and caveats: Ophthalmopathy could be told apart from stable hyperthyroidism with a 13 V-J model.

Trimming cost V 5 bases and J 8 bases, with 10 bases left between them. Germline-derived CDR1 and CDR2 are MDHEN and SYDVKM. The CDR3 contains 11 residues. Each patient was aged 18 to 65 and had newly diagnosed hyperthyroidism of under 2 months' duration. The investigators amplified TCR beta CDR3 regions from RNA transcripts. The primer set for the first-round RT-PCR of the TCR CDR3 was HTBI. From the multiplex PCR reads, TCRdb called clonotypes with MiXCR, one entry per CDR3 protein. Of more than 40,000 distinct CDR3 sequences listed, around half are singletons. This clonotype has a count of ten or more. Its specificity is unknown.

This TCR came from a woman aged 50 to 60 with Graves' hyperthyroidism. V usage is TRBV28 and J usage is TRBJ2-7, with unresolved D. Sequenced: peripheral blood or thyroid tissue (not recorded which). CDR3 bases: TGTGCCAGCAGTGCCCAAGGGAAGCAGTACTTC. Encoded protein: CASSAQGKQYF.